This entry lists 4 T cell receptor beta chains sequenced from one sample in a study of cytomegalovirus exposure and HLA in healthy donors. Clones were read by immunoSEQ multiplex PCR, and TCRdb kept only the in-frame ones, dropping some. The data contain 150,000 to 200,000 clones, 75% to 90% of them singletons. The sequencing input was PBMCs. These receptors all stem from a man younger than 35 in good health and CMV-seropositive.

As for this clone: The sample contains more than one DNA sequence encoding this CDR3. This sequence joins TRBV27 and TRBJ1-4; a possible D gene is TRBD1 (5 bases). Trimming took 2 bases from V and 10 from J, leaving 8 bases between them. This CDR3 is 12 amino acids long. The germline CDR1 and CDR2 sequences are MNHEY and SMNVEV (reference sequence). CDR3 in amino acids: CASSLGGGKLFF. CDR3 in DNA: TGTGCCAGCAGTTTAGGGGGGGGAAAACTGTTTTTT. Full variable domain (missing parts from reference TRBV27 and TRBJ1-4): EAQVTQNPRYLITVTGKKLTVTCSQNMNHEYMSWYRQDPGLGLRQIYYSMNVEVTDKGDVPEGYKVSRKEKRNFPLILESPSPNQTSLYFCASSLGGGKLFFGSGTQLSVL.

The rearrangement joins TRBV7-9 to TRBJ1-2; TRBD1 matches at 7 bases. Per germline, CDR1 SEHNR and CDR2 FQNEAQ (reference sequence). The CDR3 spans 15 residues. After removal of 6 bases from V and 2 bases from J, the junction contained 9 bases not matched to a gene. Written as DNA, the CDR3 is TGTGCCAGCAGTTTACCGACAGGGAACAACTATGGCTACACCTTC. Its translation is CASSLPTGNNYGYTF. The entire variable domain, with the rest obtained from reference TRBV7-9 and TRBJ1-2, is as follows: DTGVSQNPRHKITKRGQNVTFRCDPISEHNRLYWYRQTLGQGPEFLTYFQNEAQLEKSRLLSDRFSAERPKGSFSTLEIQRTEQGDSAMYLCASSLPTGNNYGYTFGSGTRLTVV.

This clone was seen only once. Here the CDR3 DNA reads TGCAGCGTTGGAGTGGGACAGGGCAGCTCTGGGGCCAACGTCCTGACTTTC. This translates into CSVGVGQGSSGANVLTF. The rearrangement joins TRBV29-1 to TRBJ2-6, with TRBD1 matching over 9 bases. V was clipped by 4 bases and J by 0 bases; unmatched bases: 7. Germline V CDR1 and CDR2: SQVTM, ANQGSEA. CDR3 length equals 17 residues.

This sequence joins TRBV4-2 and TRBJ2-1, with D maybe TRBD2 (6 bases). The CDR3 is 15 amino acids. CDR1 is LGHNA, CDR2 YNFKEQ, per germline. Deletions cut 0 bases from V and 3 bases from J, with 9 bases between. The CDR3 reads CASSQELAIYNEQFF. DNA for the CDR3: TGTGCCAGCAGCCAAGAACTAGCTATCTACAATGAGCAGTTCTTC.